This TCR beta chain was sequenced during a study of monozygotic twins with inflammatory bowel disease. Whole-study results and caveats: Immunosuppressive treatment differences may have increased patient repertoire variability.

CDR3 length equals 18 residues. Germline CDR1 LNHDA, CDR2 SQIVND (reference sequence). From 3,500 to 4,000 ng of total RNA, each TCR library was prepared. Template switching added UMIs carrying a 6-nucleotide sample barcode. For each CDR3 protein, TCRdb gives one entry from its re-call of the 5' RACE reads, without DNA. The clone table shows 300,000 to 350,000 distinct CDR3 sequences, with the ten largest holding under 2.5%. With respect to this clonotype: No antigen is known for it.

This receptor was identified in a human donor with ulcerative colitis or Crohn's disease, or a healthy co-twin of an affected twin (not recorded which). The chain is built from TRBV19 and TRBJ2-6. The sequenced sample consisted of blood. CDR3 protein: CASSIFYVRFSGANVLTF.